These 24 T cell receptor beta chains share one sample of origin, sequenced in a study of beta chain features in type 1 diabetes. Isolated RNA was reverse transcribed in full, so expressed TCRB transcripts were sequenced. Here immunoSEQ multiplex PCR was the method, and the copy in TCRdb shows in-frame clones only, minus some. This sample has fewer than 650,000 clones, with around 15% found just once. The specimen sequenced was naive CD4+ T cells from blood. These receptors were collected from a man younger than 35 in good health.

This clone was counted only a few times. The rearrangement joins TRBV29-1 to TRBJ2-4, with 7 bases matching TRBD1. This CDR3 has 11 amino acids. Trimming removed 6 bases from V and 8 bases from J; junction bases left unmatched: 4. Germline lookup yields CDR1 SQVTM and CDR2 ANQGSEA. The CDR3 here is CSVRTGDIQYF. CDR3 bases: TGCAGCGTCCGTACAGGGGACATTCAGTACTTC.

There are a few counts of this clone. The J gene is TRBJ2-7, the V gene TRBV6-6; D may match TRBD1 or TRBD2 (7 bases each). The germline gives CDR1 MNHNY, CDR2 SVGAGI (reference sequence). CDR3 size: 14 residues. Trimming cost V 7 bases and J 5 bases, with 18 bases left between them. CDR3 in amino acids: CASNRGEGADEQYF. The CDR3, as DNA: TGTGCCAGCAATCGCGGGGAGGGGGCGGACGAGCAGTACTTC.

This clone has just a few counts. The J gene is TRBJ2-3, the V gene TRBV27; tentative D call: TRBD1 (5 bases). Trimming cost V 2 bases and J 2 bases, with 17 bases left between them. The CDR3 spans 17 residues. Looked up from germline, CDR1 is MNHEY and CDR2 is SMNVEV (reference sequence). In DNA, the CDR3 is TGTGCCAGCAGTTTAAGCAGGGTAGAAGGGATCACAGATACGCAGTATTTT. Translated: CASSLSRVEGITDTQYF.

The chain's CDR3 is CASSLSSGVAYNEQFF. CDR3 sequence (DNA): TGTGCCAGCAGCTTAAGCTCGGGGGTGGCCTACAATGAGCAGTTCTTC. The chain combines TRBV7-2 with TRBJ2-1; D is possibly TRBD2 (6 bases). This CDR3 has 16 residues. V dropped 2 bases and J dropped 2 bases, with 13 bases sitting between them. CDR1 and CDR2 (germline): SGHTA, FQGNSA.

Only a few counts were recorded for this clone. CDR3 loop: CASSQVRPGLGSTDTQYF. DNA for the CDR3: TGTGCCAGCAGCCAAGTGCGCCCGGGACTAGGTAGCACAGATACGCAGTATTTT. The chain carries TRBV4-2 and TRBJ2-3, with 8 nucleotides matching TRBD2. Germline values: CDR1 LGHNA, CDR2 YNFKEQ. The CDR3 has 18 amino acids. Germline trimming cut 1 base from V and 0 bases from J; bases unmatched to any gene: 9.

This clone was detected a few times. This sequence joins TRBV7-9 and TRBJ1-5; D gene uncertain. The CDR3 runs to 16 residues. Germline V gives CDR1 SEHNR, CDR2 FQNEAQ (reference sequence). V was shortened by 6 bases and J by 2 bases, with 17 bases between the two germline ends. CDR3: CASSPGVPGGNQPQHF. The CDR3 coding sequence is TGTGCCAGCAGTCCCGGGGTCCCGGGAGGCAATCAGCCCCAGCATTTT.

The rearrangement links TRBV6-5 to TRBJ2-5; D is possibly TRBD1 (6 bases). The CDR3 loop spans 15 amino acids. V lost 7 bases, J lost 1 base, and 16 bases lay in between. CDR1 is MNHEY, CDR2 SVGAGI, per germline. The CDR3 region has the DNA TGTGCCAGCAAGAGACCACAGGGCCCCCAAGAGACCCAGTACTTC. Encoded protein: CASKRPQGPQETQYF.

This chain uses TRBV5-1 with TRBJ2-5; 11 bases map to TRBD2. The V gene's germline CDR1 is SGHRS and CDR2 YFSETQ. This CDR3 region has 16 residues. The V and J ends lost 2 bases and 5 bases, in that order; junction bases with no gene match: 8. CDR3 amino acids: CASSFASGGSWETQYF. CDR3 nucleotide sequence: TGCGCCAGCAGCTTCGCTAGCGGGGGGAGTTGGGAGACCCAGTACTTC.

CDR3 coding DNA: TGTGCCAGCAGCCCCAGGAGAGGGCTCTCCTATAATTCACCCCTCCACTTT. This encodes CASSPRRGLSYNSPLHF. The rearrangement uses TRBV4-2 and TRBJ1-6; D gene uncertain. This CDR3 region has 17 residues. CDR1 is LGHNA, CDR2 YNFKEQ, per germline. V gave up 4 bases and J gave up 0 bases, with 13 bases separating them.

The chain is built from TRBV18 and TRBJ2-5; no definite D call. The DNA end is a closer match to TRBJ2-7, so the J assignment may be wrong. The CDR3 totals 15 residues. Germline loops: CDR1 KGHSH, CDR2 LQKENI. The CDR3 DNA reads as TGTGCCAGCTCACCACCCAACGCTGCCTCTTACGAGCAGTACTTC. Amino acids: CASSPPNAASYEQYF.

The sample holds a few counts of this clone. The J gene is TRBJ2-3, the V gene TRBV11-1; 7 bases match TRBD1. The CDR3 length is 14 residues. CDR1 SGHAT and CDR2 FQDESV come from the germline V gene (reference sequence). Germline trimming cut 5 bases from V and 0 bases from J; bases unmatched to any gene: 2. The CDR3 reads CASSRQGSTDTQYF. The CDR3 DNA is TGTGCCAGCAGCCGACAGGGTAGCACAGATACGCAGTATTTT.

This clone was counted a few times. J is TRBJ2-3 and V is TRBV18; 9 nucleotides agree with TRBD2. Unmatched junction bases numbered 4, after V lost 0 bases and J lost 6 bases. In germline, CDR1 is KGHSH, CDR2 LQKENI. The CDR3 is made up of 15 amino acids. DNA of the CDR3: TGTGCCAGCTCACCACCCCAGCGGGAGGTGGATACGCAGTATTTT. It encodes CASSPPQREVDTQYF.

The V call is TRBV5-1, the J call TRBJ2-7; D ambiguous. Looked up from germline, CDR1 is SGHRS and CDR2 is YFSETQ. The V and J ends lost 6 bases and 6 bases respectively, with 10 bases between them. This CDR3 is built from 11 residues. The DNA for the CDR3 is TGCGCCAGCACCGACTTTTTCGAGCAGTACTTC. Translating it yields CASTDFFEQYF.

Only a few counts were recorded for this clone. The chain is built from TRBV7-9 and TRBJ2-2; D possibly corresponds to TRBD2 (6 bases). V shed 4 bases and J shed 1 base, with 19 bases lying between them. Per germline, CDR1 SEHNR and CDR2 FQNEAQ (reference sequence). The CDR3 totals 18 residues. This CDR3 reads CASSSTPGRGENTGELFF. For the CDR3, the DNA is TGTGCCAGCAGCTCCACCCCGGGGCGGGGAGAGAACACCGGGGAGCTGTTTTTT.

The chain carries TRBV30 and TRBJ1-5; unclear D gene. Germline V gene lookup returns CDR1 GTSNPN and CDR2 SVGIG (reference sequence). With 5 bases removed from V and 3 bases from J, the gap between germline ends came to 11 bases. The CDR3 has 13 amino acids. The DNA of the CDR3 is TGTGCCTGGGGACCAGGATACAATCAGCCCCAGCATTTT. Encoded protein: CAWGPGYNQPQHF.

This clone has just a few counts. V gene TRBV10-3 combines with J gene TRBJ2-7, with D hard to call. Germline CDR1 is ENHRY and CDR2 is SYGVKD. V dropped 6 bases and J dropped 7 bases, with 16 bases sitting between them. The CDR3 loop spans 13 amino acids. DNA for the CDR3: TGTGCCATCAGGCCCACGGAAGTGGAGGAGCAGTACTTC. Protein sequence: CAIRPTEVEEQYF.

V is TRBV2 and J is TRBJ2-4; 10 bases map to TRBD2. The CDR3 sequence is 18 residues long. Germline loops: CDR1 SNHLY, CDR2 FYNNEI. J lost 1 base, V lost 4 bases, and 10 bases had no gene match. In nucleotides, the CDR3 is TGTGCCAGCAGTGCCGCCCTAGCGGGAGTTGGGGCCAAAAACATTCAGTACTTC. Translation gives CASSAALAGVGAKNIQYF.

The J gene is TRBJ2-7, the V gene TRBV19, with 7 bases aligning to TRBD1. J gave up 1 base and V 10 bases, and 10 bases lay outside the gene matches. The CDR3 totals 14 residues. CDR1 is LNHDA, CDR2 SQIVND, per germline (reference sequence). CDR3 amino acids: CATRNRGDSYEQYF. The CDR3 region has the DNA TGTGCCACCAGAAACAGGGGTGATTCCTACGAGCAGTACTTC.

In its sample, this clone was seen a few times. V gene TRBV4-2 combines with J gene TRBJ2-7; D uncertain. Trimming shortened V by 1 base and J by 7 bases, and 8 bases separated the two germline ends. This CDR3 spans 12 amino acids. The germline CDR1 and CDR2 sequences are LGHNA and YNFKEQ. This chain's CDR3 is CASSQVSFEQYF. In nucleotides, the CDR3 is TGTGCCAGCAGCCAAGTAAGTTTTGAGCAGTACTTC.

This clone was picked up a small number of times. In DNA form, the CDR3 reads TGTGCCAGCAGTTTGCAGGCCCTCCCCTCCTACGAGCAGTACTTC. Amino acid sequence: CASSLQALPSYEQYF. V and J are TRBV28 and TRBJ2-7, with D unclear. There are 15 residues in the CDR3. Trimming pared 3 bases from V and 0 bases from J, leaving 12 bases between. Germline lookup yields CDR1 MDHEN and CDR2 SYDVKM.

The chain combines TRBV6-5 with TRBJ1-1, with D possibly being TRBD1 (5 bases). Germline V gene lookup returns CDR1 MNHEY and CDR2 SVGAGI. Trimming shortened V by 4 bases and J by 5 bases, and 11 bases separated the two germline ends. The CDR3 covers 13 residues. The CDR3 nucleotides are TGTGCCAGCAGTTTGTTGGGGCGGACTGAAGCTTTCTTT. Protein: CASSLLGRTEAFF.

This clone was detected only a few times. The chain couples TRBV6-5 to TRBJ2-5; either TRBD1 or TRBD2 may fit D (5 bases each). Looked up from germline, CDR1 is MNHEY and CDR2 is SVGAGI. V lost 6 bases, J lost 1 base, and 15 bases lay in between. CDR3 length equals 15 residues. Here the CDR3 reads CASSARLRGQETQYF. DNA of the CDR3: TGTGCCAGCAGCGCGAGGTTGAGGGGCCAAGAGACCCAGTACTTC.

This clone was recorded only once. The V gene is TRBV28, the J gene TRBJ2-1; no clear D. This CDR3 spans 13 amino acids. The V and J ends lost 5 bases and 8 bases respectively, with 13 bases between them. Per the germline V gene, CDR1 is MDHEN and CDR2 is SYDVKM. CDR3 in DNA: TGTGCCAGCAGTCCTTACTTCACCCATGAGCAGTTCTTC. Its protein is CASSPYFTHEQFF.

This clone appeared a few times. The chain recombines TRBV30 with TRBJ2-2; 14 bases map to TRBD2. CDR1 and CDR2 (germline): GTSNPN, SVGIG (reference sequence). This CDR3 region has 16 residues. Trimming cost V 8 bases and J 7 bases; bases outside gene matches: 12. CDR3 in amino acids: CATPVGTSGGVGELFF. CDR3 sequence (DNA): TGTGCCACCCCTGTAGGGACTAGCGGGGGTGTCGGGGAGCTGTTTTTT.